The 19 T cell receptor beta chains reported below all come from one sample, sequenced in a study of T cells in localized non-small cell lung cancer. Repertoires were generated with immunoSEQ multiplex PCR, while TCRdb's copy carries only in-frame clones and drops some. The table lists about 39,000 clones, more than 75% of them singletons. The source material was PBMCs, sampled before any cancer treatment. The receptors were gathered from a woman aged 40-69 years with stage II squamous cell lung carcinoma.

The chain combines TRBV28 with TRBJ1-5; TRBD1 might be the D (5 bases). This CDR3 spans 15 amino acids. Per germline, CDR1 MDHEN and CDR2 SYDVKM. The V end lost 0 bases, the J end lost 9 bases, and 15 bases lay between the germline ends. CDR3 DNA sequence: TGTGCCAGCAGTTTATGGGGGACTGAGAATAGGCCCCAGCATTTT. This sequence encodes CASSLWGTENRPQHF.

This clone was seen repeatedly, ten times or more. The genes are TRBV6-1 and TRBJ2-7; 7 bases line up with TRBD1. The CDR3 is made up of 15 amino acids. V was clipped by 4 bases and J by 3 bases; unmatched bases: 9. Looked up from germline, CDR1 is MNHNS and CDR2 is SASEGT. CDR3 DNA: TGTGCCAGCAGTGGCCCGGGACAGCACCTCTACGAGCAGTACTTC. It encodes CASSGPGQHLYEQYF.

This chain connects TRBV28 to TRBJ1-1; D gene unclear. Germline V gene sequence: CDR1 MDHEN, CDR2 SYDVKM. V was pared by 5 bases and J by 1 base, with 14 bases between. The CDR3 is 15 amino acids. The CDR3: CASSALGPGNTEAFF. As DNA, the CDR3 is TGTGCCAGCAGTGCCTTAGGGCCGGGGAACACTGAAGCTTTCTTT. Filled out from reference TRBV28 and TRBJ1-1, the complete variable domain reads DVKVTQSSRYLVKRTGEKVFLECVQDMDHENMFWYRQDPGLGLRLIYFSYDVKMKEKGDIPEGYSVSREKKERFSLILESASTNQTSMYLCASSALGPGNTEAFFGQGTRLTVV.

The gene calls are TRBV6-5 and TRBJ1-3; no clear D gene. The CDR3 is 13 residues long. V lost 6 bases and J 2 bases, leaving 8 bases between the germline ends. Germline-derived CDR1 and CDR2 are MNHEY and SVGAGI. The CDR3 region has the DNA TGTGCCAGCAGAGATACAGCTGGAAACACCATATATTTT. Its protein product is CASRDTAGNTIYF.

V usage is TRBV4-3 and J usage is TRBJ1-1; 11 bases fit TRBD1. V lost 4 bases to trimming and J lost 1 base; unmatched junction nucleotides: 2. The CDR3 extends over 15 amino acids. CDR1 and CDR2 (germline): LGHNA, YSLEER. The CDR3: CASSPGTGGNTEAFF. CDR3 nucleotides: TGCGCCAGCAGCCCAGGGACAGGGGGGAACACTGAAGCTTTCTTT.

The chain couples TRBV28 to TRBJ1-2; D unresolved. CDR3 length: 12 residues. Deletions cut 8 bases from V and 3 bases from J, with 10 bases between. CDR1 MDHEN and CDR2 SYDVKM come from the germline V gene. CDR3 in amino acids: CASDGWDYGYTF. DNA of the CDR3: TGTGCCAGCGACGGGTGGGACTATGGCTACACCTTC.

The chain carries TRBV7-2 and TRBJ2-5, with 8 bases lining up with TRBD1. The germline CDR1 and CDR2 sequences are SGHTA and FQGNSA. With V trimmed by 4 bases and J by 5 bases, 9 bases remained unmatched. This CDR3 is 15 amino acids long. The CDR3 is CASSWRTGQEETQYF. CDR3 DNA sequence: TGTGCCAGCAGCTGGAGGACAGGGCAAGAGGAGACCCAGTACTTC.

The rearrangement joins TRBV6-5 to TRBJ1-5; D is unclear. The V gene lost 4 bases and the J gene lost 3 bases, with 7 bases spanning the gap. In germline, CDR1 is MNHEY, CDR2 SVGAGI. This CDR3 has 13 amino acids. CDR3 loop: CASSWATNQPQHF. CDR3 DNA sequence: TGTGCCAGCAGTTGGGCCACCAATCAGCCCCAGCATTTT.

The rearrangement links TRBV19 to TRBJ2-1; TRBD2 matches at 10 bases. This CDR3 contains 16 residues. After removal of 0 bases from V and 8 bases from J, the junction contained 7 bases not matched to a gene. The V gene's germline CDR1 is LNHDA and CDR2 SQIVND (reference sequence). The CDR3 DNA follows: TGTGCCAGTAGTATAGATCTCCAGCGGGAGGGAGATGAGCAGTTCTTC. It specifies CASSIDLQREGDEQFF.

This clone was observed a few times. The chain has TRBV6-5 and TRBJ2-7, with 10 bases identical to TRBD1. Germline loops: CDR1 MNHEY, CDR2 SVGAGI. Trimming took 6 bases from V and 5 from J; bases not matched to a gene: 7. This CDR3 region has 14 residues. The CDR3 sequence: CASSTGTGVHEQYF. CDR3 DNA: TGTGCCAGCAGCACCGGGACAGGGGTCCACGAGCAGTACTTC.

This clone was seen a few times. The rearrangement uses TRBV9 and TRBJ1-5; D uncertain. V lost 0 bases to trimming and J lost 6 bases, with 7 bases between them. The CDR3 sequence is 13 residues long. Per germline, CDR1 SGDLS and CDR2 YYNGEE. This CDR3 reads CASSVGESQPQHF. CDR3 in DNA: TGTGCCAGCAGCGTAGGAGAAAGTCAGCCCCAGCATTTT.

The J gene is TRBJ2-1, the V gene TRBV7-6, with TRBD2 matching 7 bases. The germline V gene encodes CDR1 SGHVS and CDR2 FNYEAQ. Losses at the gene ends were 2 bases for V and 0 bases for J; bases not matched to a gene: 4. CDR3 size: 16 residues. DNA of the CDR3: TGTGCCAGCAGCTTAACTCAGCGGGGCTCCTACAATGAGCAGTTCTTC. Protein product: CASSLTQRGSYNEQFF.

The chain has TRBV11-2 and TRBJ2-5; D may be TRBD1 (5 bases). The CDR3 runs 15 residues. CDR1 is SGHAT, CDR2 FQNNGV, per germline. Trimming pared 5 bases from V and 1 base from J, leaving 14 bases between. CDR3 coding DNA: TGTGCCAGCAGCCCGTTAAGAGACAGCCAAGAGACCCAGTACTTC. This sequence encodes CASSPLRDSQETQYF. The full variable domain, in which reference TRBV11-2 and TRBJ2-5 provide the parts outside the CDR3, is EAGVAQSPRYKIIEKRQSVAFWCNPISGHATLYWYQQILGQGPKLLIQFQNNGVVDDSQLPKDRFSAERLKGVDSTLKIQPAKLEDSAVYLCASSPLRDSQETQYFGPGTRLLVL.

The chain carries TRBV7-2 and TRBJ2-1; unclear D gene. Looked up from germline, CDR1 is SGHTA and CDR2 is FQGNSA. CDR3 length: 13 amino acids. The V end lost 1 base, the J end lost 6 bases, and 7 bases lay between the germline ends. CDR3: CASSLVTLNEQFF. The CDR3 bases are TGTGCCAGCAGCTTAGTTACTCTCAATGAGCAGTTCTTC.

In its sample, this clone was seen a few times. J is TRBJ1-1 and V is TRBV2; no firm D call. The CDR3 covers 11 residues. The ends were cut back, 6 bases at V and 3 bases at J, with 5 bases in the middle. Germline CDR1 is SNHLY and CDR2 is FYNNEI. CDR3 coding DNA: TGTGCCAGCAGCTTGGACACTGAAGCTTTCTTT. Its protein product is CASSLDTEAFF. Using reference TRBV2 and TRBJ1-1 for the parts outside the CDR3, the full variable domain is EPEVTQTPSHQVTQMGQEVILRCVPISNHLYFYWYRQILGQKVEFLVSFYNNEISEKSEIFDDQFSVERPDGSNFTLKIRSTKLEDSAMYFCASSLDTEAFFGQGTRLTVV.

J is TRBJ1-3 and V is TRBV2; D unclear. This CDR3 is 13 amino acids long. Germline assignment: CDR1 SNHLY and CDR2 FYNNEI. Trimming removed 11 bases from V and 1 base from J, with 12 bases in between. CDR3 in amino acids: CAAGGQSGNTIYF. DNA for the CDR3: TGTGCCGCCGGAGGGCAGTCTGGAAACACCATATATTTT.

The chain carries TRBV6-5 and TRBJ2-4; D perhaps matches TRBD2 (6 bases). Germline V gene lookup returns CDR1 MNHEY and CDR2 SVGAGI. This CDR3 has 14 amino acids. V was trimmed by 6 bases and J by 8 bases, leaving 17 bases between them. The CDR3 loop is CASSPGPPGDIQYF. Written as DNA, the CDR3 is TGTGCCAGCAGCCCCGGCCCACCGGGGGACATTCAGTACTTC.

The chain couples TRBV11-2 to TRBJ2-5; D is uncertain. Germline V gene lookup returns CDR1 SGHAT and CDR2 FQNNGV. The CDR3 runs 14 residues. With 3 bases removed from V and 0 bases from J, the gap between germline ends came to 8 bases. Here the CDR3 reads CASSFWVDQETQYF. The CDR3 bases are TGTGCCAGCAGCTTTTGGGTGGACCAAGAGACCCAGTACTTC.

This clone was found a few times. The V gene is TRBV4-1, the J gene TRBJ2-1; D is perhaps TRBD2 (6 bases). This CDR3 region has 16 residues. Germline CDR1 reads MGHRA; CDR2 reads YSYEKL. Trimming removed 0 bases from V and 7 bases from J, with 16 bases in between. The CDR3 sequence is CASSQDPSVLGNEQFF. The DNA of the CDR3 is TGCGCCAGCAGCCAAGACCCTAGCGTCCTGGGGAATGAGCAGTTCTTC.